The present TCR beta chain was sequenced within a study of shared clonotypes between healthy human individuals. Negatively enriched CD4+ T cells were divided by CD45RA into naive and memory. With respect to this clone: The antigen remains unidentified.

Replicate sorted-subset PCRs were loaded with around 210 ng DNA, roughly 33,000 T cell genomes. Sequencing used immunoSEQ multiplex PCR; TCRdb keeps in-frame clones, though not all of them. The data hold about 2 million clones, with roughly 94% observed a single time. Deletions cut 2 bases from V and 5 bases from J, with 24 bases between. The germline V gene has CDR1 LGHNT and CDR2 FRNRAP. This CDR3 is built from 18 residues. Study-level results: Researchers found naive subsets generally carried larger estimated richness than memory subsets.

What was sequenced was naive CD4+ T cells sorted from blood. This sample's subset: CD45RA+ positively selected. The clonotype originates from a man aged 18-30 years in good health. The chain links TRBV12-5 to TRBJ2-5, with a weak D call TRBD2 (6 bases). The CDR3: CASGLYPTTRELGETQYF. In DNA form, the CDR3 reads TGTGCTAGTGGTTTGTACCCGACCACCCGGGAGCTGGGTGAGACCCAGTACTTC.